What follows describes a single TCR beta chain. What it binds is not known. These data belong to a study of CD8+ T cells in alopecia areata. V was pared by 3 bases and J by 5 bases, with 5 bases between. CDR3 length: 12 residues. The V gene's germline CDR1 is ENHRY and CDR2 SYGVKD. As part of sample collection, lesional scalp punch biopsies and peripheral blood were taken from alopecia areata patients. Study-level points and caveats: Scalp specimens additionally yield sequences from normal skin's resident alphabeta T cells.

RNA was extracted and reverse transcribed into cDNA as the sequencing template. Sequencing was performed with immunoSEQ multiplex PCR; in TCRdb, only in-frame clones are kept and a portion is missing. The repertoire has 140,000 to 150,000 clones, around 60% of them found once; the top ten carry under 8%. The genes are TRBV10-3 and TRBJ1-5, with D unclear. The sequence derives from a human donor with alopecia areata. The input for sequencing was CD4+ T cells sorted from blood, taken at week 0. The CDR3 here is CAISDSYQPQHF. CDR3 nucleotides: TGTGCCATCAGTGATTCCTATCAGCCCCAGCATTTT.